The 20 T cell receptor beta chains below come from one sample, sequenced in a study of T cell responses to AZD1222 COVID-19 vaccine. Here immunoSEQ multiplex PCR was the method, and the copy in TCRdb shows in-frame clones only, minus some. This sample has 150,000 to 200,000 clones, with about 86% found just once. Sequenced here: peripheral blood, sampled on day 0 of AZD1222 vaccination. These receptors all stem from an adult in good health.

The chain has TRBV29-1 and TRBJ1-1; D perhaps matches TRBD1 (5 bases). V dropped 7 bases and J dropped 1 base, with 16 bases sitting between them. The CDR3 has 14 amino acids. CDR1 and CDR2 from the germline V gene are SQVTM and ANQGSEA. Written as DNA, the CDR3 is TGCAGCGCGGGGGGGACGGGAAAGAACACTGAAGCTTTCTTT. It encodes CSAGGTGKNTEAFF.

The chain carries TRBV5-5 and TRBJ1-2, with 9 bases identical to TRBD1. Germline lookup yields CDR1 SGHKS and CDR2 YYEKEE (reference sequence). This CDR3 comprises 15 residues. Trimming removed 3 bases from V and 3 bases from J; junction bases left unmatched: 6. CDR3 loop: CASSSGTGTHYGYTF. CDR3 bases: TGTGCCAGCAGCTCCGGGACAGGGACCCACTATGGCTACACCTTC.

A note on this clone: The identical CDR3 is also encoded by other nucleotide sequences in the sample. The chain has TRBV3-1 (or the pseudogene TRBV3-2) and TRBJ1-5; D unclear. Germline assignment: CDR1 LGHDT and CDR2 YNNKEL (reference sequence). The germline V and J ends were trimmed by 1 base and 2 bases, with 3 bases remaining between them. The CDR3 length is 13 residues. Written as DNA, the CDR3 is TGTGCCAGCAGCCAAGGGGGCAATCAGCCCCAGCATTTT. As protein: CASSQGGNQPQHF.

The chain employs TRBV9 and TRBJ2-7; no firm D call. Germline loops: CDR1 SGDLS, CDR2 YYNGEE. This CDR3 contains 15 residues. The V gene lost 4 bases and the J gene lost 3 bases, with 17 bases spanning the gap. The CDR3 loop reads CASSLGTLSGYEQYF. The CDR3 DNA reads TGTGCCAGCAGCCTTGGCACTCTTTCGGGCTACGAGCAGTACTTC.

The CDR3 region is CAISPGYNSPLHF. The DNA of the CDR3 is TGTGCCATCAGTCCAGGGTATAATTCACCCCTCCACTTT. The chain uses TRBV10-3 and TRBJ1-6; maybe TRBD1 (5 bases). The CDR3 runs 13 residues. V gave up 5 bases and J gave up 4 bases, with 6 bases separating them. Germline V gene data show CDR1 as ENHRY and CDR2 as SYGVKD.

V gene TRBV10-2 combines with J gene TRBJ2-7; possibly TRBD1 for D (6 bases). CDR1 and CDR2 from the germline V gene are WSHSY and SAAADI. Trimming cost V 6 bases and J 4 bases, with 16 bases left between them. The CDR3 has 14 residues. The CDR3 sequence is CASREQGYVYEQYF. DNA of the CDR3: TGCGCCAGCAGAGAACAGGGTTATGTTTACGAGCAGTACTTC.

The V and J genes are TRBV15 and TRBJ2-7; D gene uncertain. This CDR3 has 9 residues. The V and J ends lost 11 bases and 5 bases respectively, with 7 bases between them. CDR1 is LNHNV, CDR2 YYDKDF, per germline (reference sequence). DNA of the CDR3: TGTGCCTCGAGAGACGAGCAGTACTTC. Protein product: CASRDEQYF.

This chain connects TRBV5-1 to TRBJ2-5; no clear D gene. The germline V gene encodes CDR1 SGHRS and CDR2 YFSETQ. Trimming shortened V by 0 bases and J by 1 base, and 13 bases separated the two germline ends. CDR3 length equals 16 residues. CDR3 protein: CASSLAGDTLQETQYF. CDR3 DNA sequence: TGCGCCAGCAGCTTGGCCGGTGACACCCTCCAAGAGACCCAGTACTTC. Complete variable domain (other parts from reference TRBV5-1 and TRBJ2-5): KAGVTQTPRYLIKTRGQQVTLSCSPISGHRSVSWYQQTPGQGLQFLFEYFSETQRNKGNFPGRFSGRQFSNSRSEMNVSTLELGDSALYLCASSLAGDTLQETQYFGPGTRLLVL.

CDR3 coding DNA: TGTGCCAGCAGTTACTCTGGGACAGGGAACACTGAAGCTTTCTTT. Its protein product is CASSYSGTGNTEAFF. The chain links TRBV6-5 to TRBJ1-1; 8 nucleotides match TRBD1. Trimming at V came to 0 bases and at J to 1 base, leaving 1 base not matched to a gene. The CDR3 is 15 amino acids. Per germline, CDR1 MNHEY and CDR2 SVGAGI.

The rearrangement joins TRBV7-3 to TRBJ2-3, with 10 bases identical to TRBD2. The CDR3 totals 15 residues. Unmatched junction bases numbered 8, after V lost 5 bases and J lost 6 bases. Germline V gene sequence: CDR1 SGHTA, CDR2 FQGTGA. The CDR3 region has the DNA TGTGCCAGCAGCCACACTAGCGGGGCGGCGGATACGCAGTATTTT. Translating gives CASSHTSGAADTQYF.

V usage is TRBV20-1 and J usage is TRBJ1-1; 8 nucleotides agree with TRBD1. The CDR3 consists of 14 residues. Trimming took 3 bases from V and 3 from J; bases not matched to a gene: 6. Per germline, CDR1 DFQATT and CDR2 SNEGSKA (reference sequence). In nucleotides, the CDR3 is TGCAGTGCTAGTGAAACGACAGGGGACACTGAAGCTTTCTTT. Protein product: CSASETTGDTEAFF.

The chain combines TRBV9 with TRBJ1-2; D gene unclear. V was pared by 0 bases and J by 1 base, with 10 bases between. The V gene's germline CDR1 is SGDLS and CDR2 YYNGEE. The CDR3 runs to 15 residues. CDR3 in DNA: TGTGCCAGCAGCGTAGGGGGAGGACTTAACTATGGCTACACCTTC. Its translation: CASSVGGGLNYGYTF.

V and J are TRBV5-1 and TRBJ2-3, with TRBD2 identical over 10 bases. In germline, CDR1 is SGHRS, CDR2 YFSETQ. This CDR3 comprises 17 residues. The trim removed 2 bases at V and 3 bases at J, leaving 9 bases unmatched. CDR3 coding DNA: TGCGCCAGCAGCTTTCGTCCAGCGGGGGGGCCTACAGATACGCAGTATTTT. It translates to CASSFRPAGGPTDTQYF.

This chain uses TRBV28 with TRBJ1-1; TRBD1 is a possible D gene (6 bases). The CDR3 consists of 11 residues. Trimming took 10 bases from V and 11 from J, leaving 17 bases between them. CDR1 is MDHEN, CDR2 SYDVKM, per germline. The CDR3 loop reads CATVEGGSAFF. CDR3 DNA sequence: TGTGCCACCGTCGAAGGGGGTAGTGCTTTCTTT.

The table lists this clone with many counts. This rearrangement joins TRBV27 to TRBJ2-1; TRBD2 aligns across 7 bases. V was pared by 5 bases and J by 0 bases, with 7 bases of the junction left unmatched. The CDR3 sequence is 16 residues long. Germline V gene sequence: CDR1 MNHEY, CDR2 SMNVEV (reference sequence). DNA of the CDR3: TGTGCCAGCAGTCCACGAGCGGGGAGCTCCTACAATGAGCAGTTCTTC. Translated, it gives CASSPRAGSSYNEQFF.

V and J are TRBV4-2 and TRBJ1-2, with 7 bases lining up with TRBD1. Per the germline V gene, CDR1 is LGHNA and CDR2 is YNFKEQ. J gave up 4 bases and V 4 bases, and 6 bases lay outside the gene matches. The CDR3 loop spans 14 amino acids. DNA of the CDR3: TGTGCCAGCAGCCGAGACAGGGCTTCCTATGGCTACACCTTC. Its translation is CASSRDRASYGYTF.

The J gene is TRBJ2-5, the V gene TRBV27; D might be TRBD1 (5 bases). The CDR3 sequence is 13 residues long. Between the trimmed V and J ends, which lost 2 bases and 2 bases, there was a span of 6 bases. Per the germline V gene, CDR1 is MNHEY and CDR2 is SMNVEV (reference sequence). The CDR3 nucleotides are TGTGCCAGCAGTTTAAGGGGACAAGAGACCCAGTACTTC. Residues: CASSLRGQETQYF.

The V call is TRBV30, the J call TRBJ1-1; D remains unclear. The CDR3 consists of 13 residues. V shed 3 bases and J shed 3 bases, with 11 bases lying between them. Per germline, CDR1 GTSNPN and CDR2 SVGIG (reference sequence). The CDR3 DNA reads TGTGCCTGGAGGCCCGACCGAGACACTGAAGCTTTCTTT. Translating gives CAWRPDRDTEAFF.

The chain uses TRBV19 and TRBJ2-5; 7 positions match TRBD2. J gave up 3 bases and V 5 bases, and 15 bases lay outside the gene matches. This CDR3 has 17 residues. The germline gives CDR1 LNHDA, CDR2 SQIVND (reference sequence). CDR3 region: CASSLRGPGLGEETQYF. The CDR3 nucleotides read TGTGCCAGTAGTTTGCGAGGACCCGGACTAGGCGAAGAGACCCAGTACTTC.

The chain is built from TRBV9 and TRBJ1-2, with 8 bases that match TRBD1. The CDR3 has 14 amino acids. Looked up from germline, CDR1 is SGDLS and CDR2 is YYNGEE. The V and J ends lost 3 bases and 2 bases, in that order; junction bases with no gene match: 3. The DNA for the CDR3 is TGTGCCAGCAGCGGGACAGGGACCAACTATGGCTACACCTTC. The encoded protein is CASSGTGTNYGYTF.